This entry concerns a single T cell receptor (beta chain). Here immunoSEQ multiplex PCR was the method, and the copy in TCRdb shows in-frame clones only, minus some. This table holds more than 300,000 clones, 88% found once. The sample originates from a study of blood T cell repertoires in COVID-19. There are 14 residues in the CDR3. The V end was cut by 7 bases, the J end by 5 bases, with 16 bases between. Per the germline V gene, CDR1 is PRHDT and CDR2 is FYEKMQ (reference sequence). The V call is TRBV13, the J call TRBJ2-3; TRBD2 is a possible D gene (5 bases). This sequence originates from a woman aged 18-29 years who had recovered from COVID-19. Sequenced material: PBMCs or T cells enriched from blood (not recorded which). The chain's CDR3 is CASTPPQGGDTQYF. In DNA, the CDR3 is TGTGCCAGCACCCCGCCCCAAGGAGGAGATACGCAGTATTTT.